These 32 T cell receptor beta chains share one sample of origin, sequenced in a study of T cells after yellow fever vaccination. TCRdb reprocessed the 5' RACE reads with MiXCR, giving one entry per CDR3 protein. The sample gives around 530,000 distinct CDR3 sequences, about a sixth of which show up once; 17% is in the top ten. The sequences come from PBMCs, collected 5 days after the first yellow fever vaccination. The receptors were gathered from a man aged 18-30 years who received the YFV17D yellow fever vaccine.

This clonotype was detected only a few times. V usage is TRBV5-1 and J usage is TRBJ1-2; the D gene is possibly TRBD1 (5 bases). V lost 1 base and J lost 6, with 13 bases in between. This CDR3 is built from 14 residues. Germline V lookup: CDR1 SGHRS, CDR2 YFSETQ. The CDR3 DNA sequence: TGCGCCAGCAGCTTGTCAGACAGTTGGGATGGCTACACCTTC. Protein sequence: CASSLSDSWDGYTF.

The chain couples TRBV4-1 to TRBJ2-3, with 9 bases that match TRBD2. The V and J ends lost 4 bases and 3 bases, in that order; junction bases with no gene match: 14. This CDR3 region has 18 residues. CDR1 MGHRA and CDR2 YSYEKL come from the germline V gene. The CDR3 reads CASSPKGGAGGRTDTQYF. CDR3 coding DNA: TGCGCCAGCAGCCCCAAGGGCGGTGCGGGGGGGCGAACAGATACGCAGTATTTT.

This chain uses TRBV4-2 with TRBJ1-1, with 9 bases identical to TRBD1. The CDR3 is 15 amino acids. In germline, CDR1 is LGHNA, CDR2 YNFKEQ. The V and J ends lost 6 bases and 5 bases, in that order; junction bases with no gene match: 10. The DNA for the CDR3 is TGTGCCAGCAGACTTGAACAGGGGGCGCTTACTGAAGCTTTCTTT. This sequence encodes CASRLEQGALTEAFF.

This chain uses TRBV9 with TRBJ1-5; no clear D gene. The germline CDR1 and CDR2 sequences are SGDLS and YYNGEE. V was trimmed by 0 bases and J by 4 bases, leaving 8 bases between them. The CDR3 is made up of 14 amino acids. DNA of the CDR3: TGTGCCAGCAGCGTAGGTTTTGAGAATCAGCCCCAGCATTTT. Amino acid sequence: CASSVGFENQPQHF.

This clonotype turned up a few times. The chain carries TRBV11-1 and TRBJ2-5; 11 nucleotides line up with TRBD2. Germline V lookup: CDR1 SGHAT, CDR2 FQDESV (reference sequence). The CDR3 extends over 16 amino acids. Germline trimming cut 5 bases from V and 2 bases from J; bases unmatched to any gene: 7. The CDR3 loop reads CASSAQLAGVQETQYF. The CDR3 region has the DNA TGTGCCAGCAGCGCTCAACTAGCGGGGGTGCAAGAGACCCAGTACTTC.

In this sample, this clonotype turned up a few times. This chain's CDR3 is CASAYGTVYNEQFF. For the CDR3, the DNA is TGTGCCAGCGCCTACGGAACGGTCTACAATGAGCAGTTCTTC. This chain connects TRBV12-3 or TRBV12-4 to TRBJ2-1, with D hard to call. The CDR3 length is 14 residues. V was shortened by 8 bases and J by 3 bases, with 14 bases between the two germline ends.

The sample holds a few counts of this clonotype. This rearrangement joins TRBV6-2 or TRBV6-3 to TRBJ1-2; 7 bases agree with TRBD1. The CDR3 length is 15 residues. J gave up 14 bases and V 5 bases, and 20 bases lay outside the gene matches. Per the germline V gene, CDR1 is MNHEY and CDR2 is SVGEGT. CDR3 residues: CASSELETGQTSWTF. CDR3 nucleotides: TGTGCCAGCAGTGAACTGGAGACAGGGCAAACCTCGTGGACCTTC.

The rearrangement uses TRBV7-2 and TRBJ2-2; D gene uncertain. The CDR3 contains 13 residues. From germline, CDR1 is SGHTA and CDR2 FQGNSA. The V end was cut by 6 bases, the J end by 7 bases, with 12 bases between. CDR3 bases: TGTGCCAGCAGTACGGGCCCTCTCGGGGAGCTGTTTTTT. Its protein product is CASSTGPLGELFF.

This clonotype was seen ten or more times. The rearrangement links TRBV10-3 to TRBJ2-2; D possibly uses TRBD1 or TRBD2 (5 bases each). Per germline, CDR1 ENHRY and CDR2 SYGVKD. Trimming stripped 6 bases from V and 3 bases from J, with 11 bases between. This CDR3 has 14 residues. The CDR3, as DNA: TGTGCCATCAGGAGGGGATTGGACACCGGGGAGCTGTTTTTT. The encoded protein is CAIRRGLDTGELFF.

This chain connects TRBV18 to TRBJ2-5; D ambiguous. CDR3 size: 14 residues. Germline V CDR1 and CDR2: KGHSH, LQKENI. Trimming took 3 bases from V and 3 from J, leaving 11 bases between them. The CDR3 DNA is TGTGCCAGCTCACCCCGTGTCGCAGAAGAGACCCAGTACTTC. Translated, it gives CASSPRVAEETQYF.

The chain is built from TRBV11-1 and TRBJ2-6, with 8 bases aligning to TRBD1. The CDR3 runs to 21 residues. V was clipped by 1 base and J by 0 bases; unmatched bases: 14. Germline assignment: CDR1 SGHAT and CDR2 FQDESV (reference sequence). In DNA form, the CDR3 reads TGTGCCAGCAGCTTAGACATCCTCAGGGGGCGGACCCACTCTGGGGCCAACGTCCTGACTTTC. This translates into CASSLDILRGRTHSGANVLTF.

V is TRBV10-3 and J is TRBJ1-2, with unresolved D. From germline, CDR1 is ENHRY and CDR2 SYGVKD. The CDR3 runs to 13 residues. The V gene lost 1 base and the J gene lost 4 bases, with 7 bases spanning the gap. CDR3 region: CAISELVFYGYTF. The CDR3 DNA sequence: TGTGCCATCAGTGAGTTAGTATTCTATGGCTACACCTTC.

This clonotype was counted only a few times. This is likely a read error, given that the CDR3 carries no conserved phenylalanine or tryptophan at its end. Because the CDR3's place on the DNA is in doubt, the DNA is left out and the CDR3 is given as listed by TCRdb. The chain joins TRBV29-1 to TRBJ1-1. From germline, CDR1 is SQVTM and CDR2 ANQGSEA. The CDR3 numbers 9 amino acids, ends counted. This CDR3 is CSVDGATGI.

This clonotype was seen only a few times. The chain is built from TRBV11-1 and TRBJ2-6; 11 nucleotides agree with TRBD2. CDR1 and CDR2 (germline): SGHAT, FQDESV (reference sequence). Germline trimming cut 1 base from V and 0 bases from J; bases unmatched to any gene: 8. This CDR3 contains 20 residues. The DNA of the CDR3 is TGTGCCAGCAGCTTAGTTGGTAGCGGGGGGGCCCCCTCTGGGGCCAACGTCCTGACTTTC. Amino acids: CASSLVGSGGAPSGANVLTF.

This chain connects TRBV7-2 to TRBJ1-2; the D is unclear. This CDR3 has 14 residues. V lost 3 bases and J 4 bases, leaving 12 bases between the germline ends. Germline loops: CDR1 SGHTA, CDR2 FQGNSA. The CDR3 DNA reads as TGTGCCAGCAGCTTCCTAACTTTACCCTATGGCTACACCTTC. Protein: CASSFLTLPYGYTF.

This clonotype has just a few counts. This chain connects TRBV15 to TRBJ2-1, with D perhaps matching TRBD2 (5 bases). This CDR3 region has 18 residues. The ends were cut back, 5 bases at V and 0 bases at J, with 20 bases in the middle. Germline loops: CDR1 LNHNV, CDR2 YYDKDF (reference sequence). This CDR3 is CATSRHRRAGSSYNEQFF. The CDR3 nucleotides read TGTGCCACCAGCCGACACCGAAGAGCTGGGAGCTCCTACAATGAGCAGTTCTTC.

As DNA, the CDR3 is TGCAGCGTTGAAGTAAGGATAGAGGGTGAGCAGTTCTTC. Translating gives CSVEVRIEGEQFF. This chain links TRBV29-1 with TRBJ2-1; possible D gene TRBD2, 5 bases. V was shortened by 1 base and J by 9 bases, with 13 bases between the two germline ends. Germline-derived CDR1 and CDR2 are SQVTM and ANQGSEA. CDR3 length: 13 residues.

The V call is TRBV11-2, the J call TRBJ2-1, with unresolved D. The germline V gene encodes CDR1 SGHAT and CDR2 FQNNGV. The CDR3 runs to 13 residues. The V end was cut by 4 bases, the J end by 7 bases, with 11 bases between. CDR3 DNA sequence: TGTGCCAGCAGCTCCCCCAGTAAAAATGAGCAGTTCTTC. Translated, it gives CASSSPSKNEQFF.

This clonotype showed up just a few times. The J gene is TRBJ2-2, the V gene TRBV4-1; D is perhaps TRBD1 (6 bases). Per germline, CDR1 MGHRA and CDR2 YSYEKL. V was trimmed by 4 bases and J by 0 bases, leaving 12 bases between them. CDR3 length equals 16 residues. CDR3 nucleotides: TGCGCCAGCAGCCGAGAGGGGGTCACGAACACCGGGGAGCTGTTTTTT. This sequence encodes CASSREGVTNTGELFF.

A note on this clonotype: Being one base from a much bigger clone, this may be a read error. The chain carries TRBV20-1 and TRBJ1-1, with TRBD1 as a possible D gene (6 bases). Germline CDR1 reads DFQATT; CDR2 reads SNEGSKA (reference sequence). This CDR3 spans 13 amino acids. V was cut by 3 bases and J by 0 bases, with 8 bases left in between. DNA of the CDR3: TGCAGTGCTAGTGGGGACATGAACACTGAAGCTTTCTTT. Protein sequence: CSASGDMNTEAFF.

The rearrangement links TRBV19 to TRBJ2-1; D perhaps matches TRBD1 (6 bases). The V end was cut by 6 bases, the J end by 1 base, with 13 bases between. CDR3 length: 15 amino acids. Germline CDR1 LNHDA, CDR2 SQIVND (reference sequence). Here the CDR3 reads CASSRGAGSYNEQFF. The CDR3 bases are TGTGCCAGTAGCAGGGGTGCCGGGTCCTACAATGAGCAGTTCTTC.

This clonotype has only a few counts. The chain uses TRBV5-1 and TRBJ2-1; TRBD1 aligns across 11 bases. This CDR3 spans 15 amino acids. V dropped 5 bases and J dropped 4; count of bases not matched to a gene: 5. Per germline, CDR1 SGHRS and CDR2 YFSETQ. In nucleotides, the CDR3 is TGCGCCAGCAGGGAGGGGACAGGGGGATACAATGAGCAGTTCTTC. It yields the protein CASREGTGGYNEQFF.

In its sample, this clonotype was seen a few times. This chain connects TRBV12-3 or TRBV12-4 to TRBJ2-7; 11 bases agree with TRBD2. The ends lost 3 bases at V and 2 bases at J; junction bases unmatched: 3. CDR3 length: 15 amino acids. This chain's CDR3 is CASSFLAGGTYEQYF. CDR3 bases: TGTGCCAGCAGTTTCTTAGCGGGGGGGACCTACGAGCAGTACTTC.

The CDR3 DNA reads as TGCGCCAGCAGCCAAGTCGCAGTGGGGGTCACAGATACGCAGTATTTT. Translation gives CASSQVAVGVTDTQYF. The rearrangement uses TRBV4-3 and TRBJ2-3, with D possibly being TRBD1 or TRBD2 (5 bases each). CDR3 size: 16 residues. V dropped 1 base and J dropped 2 bases, with 13 bases sitting between them. Germline CDR1 and CDR2: LGHNA and YSLEER.

The chain carries TRBV7-2 and TRBJ2-7; 16 nucleotides agree with TRBD2. The CDR3 has 15 residues. Germline CDR1 reads SGHTA; CDR2 reads FQGNSA. Trimming cost V 5 bases and J 6 bases; bases outside gene matches: 4. CDR3 region: CASSQGLAGGGEQYV. The CDR3 nucleotides read TGTGCCAGCAGCCAGGGACTAGCGGGGGGGGGCGAGCAGTACGTC.

This rearrangement joins TRBV20-1 to TRBJ1-2, with a weak D call TRBD1 (5 bases). The V gene lost 7 bases and the J gene lost 3 bases, with 6 bases spanning the gap. The CDR3 has 10 amino acids. Germline loops: CDR1 DFQATT, CDR2 SNEGSKA (reference sequence). The CDR3, as DNA: TGCAGTGGGGACGACTATGGCTACACCTTC. The encoded protein is CSGDDYGYTF.

The chain is built from TRBV29-1 and TRBJ1-1; tentatively, D is TRBD1 (5 bases). The CDR3 loop spans 12 amino acids. V lost 6 bases and J 8 bases, leaving 16 bases between the germline ends. The germline gives CDR1 SQVTM, CDR2 ANQGSEA. The CDR3 here is CSVAPRTYEAFF. The CDR3 DNA is TGCAGCGTGGCTCCCAGGACATACGAAGCTTTCTTT.

The chain has TRBV3-1 and TRBJ2-1; D possibly uses TRBD1 or TRBD2 (5 bases each). This CDR3 is 15 amino acids long. Germline V gives CDR1 LGHDT, CDR2 YNNKEL (reference sequence). Trimming shortened V by 4 bases and J by 12 bases, and 22 bases separated the two germline ends. The CDR3 here is CASSRLPGGDGGQFF. CDR3 DNA sequence: TGTGCCAGCAGCCGCCTCCCAGGAGGAGATGGGGGGCAGTTCTTC.

The chain employs TRBV12-3 or TRBV12-4 and TRBJ2-1; D uncertain. The ends were cut back, 5 bases at V and 5 bases at J, with 10 bases in the middle. CDR3 length equals 13 residues. The DNA of the CDR3 is TGTGCCAGCAGTCTAAGCCAGCACAATGAGCAGTTCTTC. Residues: CASSLSQHNEQFF.

This clonotype has a handful of counts. The rearrangement links TRBV11-3 to TRBJ2-2; TRBD1 matches at 11 bases. The CDR3 consists of 16 residues. Germline V CDR1 and CDR2: SGHNT, YENEEA. V shed 4 bases and J 6 bases; nucleotides not matched to a gene: 7. The CDR3 DNA reads TGTGCCAGCAGCTCGGGACAGGGGGTACAGTCCGGGGAGCTGTTTTTT. Its translation: CASSSGQGVQSGELFF.

J is TRBJ2-1 and V is TRBV3-1; D is ambiguous. V lost 4 bases, J lost 6 bases, and 7 bases lay in between. In germline, CDR1 is LGHDT, CDR2 YNNKEL (reference sequence). The CDR3 consists of 12 residues. CDR3 sequence (DNA): TGTGCCAGCAGCCCATATTTCAATGAGCAGTTCTTC. It codes for CASSPYFNEQFF.

This chain links TRBV5-1 with TRBJ2-7, with a possible D match to TRBD1 (6 bases). The ends were cut back, 0 bases at V and 5 bases at J, with 15 bases in the middle. The CDR3 totals 15 residues. In germline, CDR1 is SGHRS, CDR2 YFSETQ. CDR3 DNA sequence: TGCGCCAGCAGCTTGGGGCAGGGGACCCCAAACGAGCAGTACTTC. Protein product: CASSLGQGTPNEQYF.